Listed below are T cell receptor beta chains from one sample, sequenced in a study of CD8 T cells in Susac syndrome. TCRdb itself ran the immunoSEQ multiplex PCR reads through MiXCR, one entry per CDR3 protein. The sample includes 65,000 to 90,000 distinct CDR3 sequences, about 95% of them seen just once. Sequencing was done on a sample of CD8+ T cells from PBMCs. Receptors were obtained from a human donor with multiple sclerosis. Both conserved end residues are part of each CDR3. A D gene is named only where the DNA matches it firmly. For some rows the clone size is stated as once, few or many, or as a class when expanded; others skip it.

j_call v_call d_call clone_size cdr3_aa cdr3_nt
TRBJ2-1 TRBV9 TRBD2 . CASSLGTSGRAVEQFF TGTGCCAGCAGCTTAGGGACTAGCGGGAGGGCCGTTGAGCAGTTCTTC
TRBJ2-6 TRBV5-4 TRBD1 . CAFRDSSSGANVLTF TGTGCCTTCCGGGACAGCTCCTCTGGGGCCAACGTCCTGACTTTC
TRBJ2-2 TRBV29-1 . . CSVEEGRGLAGELFF TGCAGCGTTGAAGAGGGAAGGGGATTGGCCGGGGAGCTGTTTTTT
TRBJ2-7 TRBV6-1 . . CASRSTGTEQYF TGTGCCAGCAGATCAACAGGGACCGAGCAGTACTTC
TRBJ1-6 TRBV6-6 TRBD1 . CASSYNLDRGGSPLHF TGTGCCAGCAGTTACAACCTGGACAGGGGTGGTTCACCCCTCCACTTT
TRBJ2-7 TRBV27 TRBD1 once CASSLRQGPSYEQYF TGTGCCAGCAGTTTAAGACAGGGCCCCTCCTACGAGCAGTACTTC
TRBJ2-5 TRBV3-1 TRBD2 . CASSQSRLAGGLETQYF TGTGCCAGCAGCCAAAGTCGACTAGCGGGGGGGCTAGAGACCCAGTACTTC
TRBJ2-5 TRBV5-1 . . CASSLAGGPPRETQYF TGCGCCAGCAGCTTGGCAGGAGGCCCGCCCAGGGAGACCCAGTACTTC
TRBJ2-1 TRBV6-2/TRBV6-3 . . CASAVRTWDEQFF TGTGCCAGCGCCGTTCGGACCTGGGATGAGCAGTTCTTC
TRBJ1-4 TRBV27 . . CASSLGGPYNEKLFF TGTGCCAGCAGTTTGGGGGGGCCCTATAATGAAAAACTGTTTTTT
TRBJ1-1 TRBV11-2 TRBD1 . CASSGRQGFRPEAFF TGTGCCAGCAGCGGGCGACAGGGGTTTAGGCCTGAAGCTTTCTTT
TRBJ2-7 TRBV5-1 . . CASSQGRISYEQYF TGCGCCAGCAGCCAGGGACGGATCTCCTACGAGCAGTACTTC
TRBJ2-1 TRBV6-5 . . CATGGGNEQFF TGTGCCACCGGTGGGGGGAATGAGCAGTTCTTC
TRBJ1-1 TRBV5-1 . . CASSWMAAGNTEAFF TGCGCCAGCAGCTGGATGGCGGCAGGGAACACTGAAGCTTTCTTT
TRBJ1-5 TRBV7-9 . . CASSLEGGDQPQHF TGTGCCAGCAGCTTAGAGGGTGGAGATCAGCCCCAGCATTTT
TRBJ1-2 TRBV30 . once CAWDGWDYGYTF TGTGCCTGGGATGGATGGGACTATGGCTACACCTTC
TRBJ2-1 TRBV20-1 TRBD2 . CSGLAGDLNEQFF TGCAGTGGCCTAGCGGGAGATTTGAATGAGCAGTTCTTC
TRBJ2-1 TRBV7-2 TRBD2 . CASSAWTSGRYNEQFF TGTGCCAGCAGCGCATGGACTAGCGGGAGGTACAATGAGCAGTTCTTC
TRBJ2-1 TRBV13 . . CASSLQAVNEQFF TGTGCCAGCAGCTTACAAGCGGTCAATGAGCAGTTCTTC
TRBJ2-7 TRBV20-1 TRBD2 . CSARGLAARYEQYF TGCAGTGCTAGGGGACTAGCGGCACGTTACGAGCAGTACTTC
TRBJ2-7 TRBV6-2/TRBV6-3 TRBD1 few CASSYPRDRGYEQYF TGTGCCAGCAGTTACCCTCGGGACAGGGGTTACGAGCAGTACTTC
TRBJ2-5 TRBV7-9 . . CASSPQEQETQYF TGTGCCAGCAGCCCTCAAGAGCAAGAGACCCAGTACTTC
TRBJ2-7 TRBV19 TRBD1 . CASSSGTGPSYEQYF TGTGCCAGTAGTTCCGGGACAGGGCCCTCCTACGAGCAGTACTTC
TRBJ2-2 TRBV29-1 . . CSVDETGELFF TGCAGCGTTGACGAAACCGGGGAGCTGTTTTTT
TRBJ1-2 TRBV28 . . CASLNGRPEQYGYTF TGTGCCAGCCTCAACGGACGTCCGGAGCAGTATGGCTACACCTTC
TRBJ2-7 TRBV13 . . CASSSTGGGESYEQYF TGTGCCAGCAGCTCCACCGGCGGAGGGGAATCCTACGAGCAGTACTTC
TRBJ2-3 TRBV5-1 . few CASSFNTDTQYF TGCGCCAGCAGCTTTAACACAGATACGCAGTATTTT
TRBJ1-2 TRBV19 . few CASSISVTAGYTF TGTGCCAGTAGTATATCCGTGACGGCTGGCTACACCTTC
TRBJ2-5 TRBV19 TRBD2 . CASSMTSGSLETQYF TGTGCCAGTAGTATGACTAGCGGGAGTTTGGAGACCCAGTACTTC
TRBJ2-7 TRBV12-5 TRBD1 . CASGRTGRSNEQYF TGTGCTAGTGGTCGGACAGGGAGATCAAACGAGCAGTACTTC
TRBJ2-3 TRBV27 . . CATWGRDVTDTQYF TGTGCCACTTGGGGCAGGGATGTTACAGATACGCAGTATTTT
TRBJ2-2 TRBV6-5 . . CASSYSRGGGELFF TGTGCCAGCAGTTACTCGAGAGGGGGAGGGGAGCTGTTTTTT
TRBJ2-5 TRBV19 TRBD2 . CASSLTSVETQYF TGTGCCAGTAGCCTAACTAGCGTGGAGACCCAGTACTTC
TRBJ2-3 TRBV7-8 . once CAVGWDTDTQYF TGTGCCGTCGGATGGGACACAGATACGCAGTATTTT
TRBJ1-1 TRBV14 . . CASRFWGARSTEAFF TGTGCCAGTCGATTTTGGGGGGCGCGAAGCACTGAAGCTTTCTTT
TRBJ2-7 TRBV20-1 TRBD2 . CSAAGGAGNEQYF TGCAGTGCGGCGGGGGGGGCAGGCAACGAGCAGTACTTC
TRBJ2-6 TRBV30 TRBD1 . CAWNDRAGASVLTF TGTGCCTGGAATGACAGGGCTGGGGCCAGCGTCCTGACTTTC
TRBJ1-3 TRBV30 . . CAWSVGGSGNTIYF TGTGCCTGGAGTGTGGGGGGCTCTGGAAACACCATATATTTT